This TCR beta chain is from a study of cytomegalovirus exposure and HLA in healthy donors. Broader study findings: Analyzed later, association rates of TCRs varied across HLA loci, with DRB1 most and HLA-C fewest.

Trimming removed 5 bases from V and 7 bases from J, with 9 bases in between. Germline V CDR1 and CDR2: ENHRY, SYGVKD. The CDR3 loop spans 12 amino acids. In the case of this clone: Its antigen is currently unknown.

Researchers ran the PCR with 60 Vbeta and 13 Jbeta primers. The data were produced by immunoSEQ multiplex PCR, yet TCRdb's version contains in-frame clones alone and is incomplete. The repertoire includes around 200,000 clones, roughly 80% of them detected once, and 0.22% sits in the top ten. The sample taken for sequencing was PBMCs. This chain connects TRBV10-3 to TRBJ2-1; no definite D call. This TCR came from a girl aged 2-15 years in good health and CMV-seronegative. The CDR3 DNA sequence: TGTGCCATCAGTAATACTAAAAATGAGCAGTTCTTC. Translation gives CAISNTKNEQFF.